These 5 T cell receptor beta chains originate from one sample sequenced in a study of blood T cell repertoires in COVID-19. Some clones are missing from TCRdb's copy, which holds only in-frame ones; the method was immunoSEQ multiplex PCR. This table has around 25,000 clones, about 90% appearing once. Material: peripheral blood. The receptors were sampled from a human donor in a cohort sampled during active COVID-19.

This clone was recorded once. This sequence joins TRBV11-2 and TRBJ2-5; the D gene is possibly TRBD2 (5 bases). This CDR3 is 14 amino acids long. The V and J ends lost 5 bases and 4 bases respectively, with 14 bases between them. In germline, CDR1 is SGHAT, CDR2 FQNNGV. The CDR3 is CASSTTTRLETQYF. CDR3 sequence (DNA): TGTGCCAGCAGCACCACAACTAGGTTAGAGACCCAGTACTTC.

The rearrangement links TRBV10-2 to TRBJ1-4; tentatively, D is TRBD1 (5 bases). Trimming cost V 6 bases and J 0 bases, with 17 bases left between them. Germline lookup yields CDR1 WSHSY and CDR2 SAAADI. The CDR3 runs to 17 residues. CDR3 nucleotides: TGCGCCAGCAGCGACAGTAGGGACTACGCAACTAATGAAAAACTGTTTTTT. It codes for CASSDSRDYATNEKLFF.

The genes are TRBV6-1 and TRBJ2-1; D ambiguous. This CDR3 comprises 14 residues. V was trimmed by 0 bases and J by 8 bases, leaving 11 bases between them. From germline, CDR1 is MNHNS and CDR2 SASEGT. The CDR3 DNA reads TGTGCCAGCAGTGAAGCCCCGGGTCTCGATGAGCAGTTCTTC. It is translated as CASSEAPGLDEQFF.

The rearrangement uses TRBV5-1 and TRBJ2-5, with 8 bases aligning to TRBD1. Germline V lookup: CDR1 SGHRS, CDR2 YFSETQ. Losses at the gene ends were 5 bases for V and 3 bases for J; bases not matched to a gene: 6. There are 14 residues in the CDR3. The CDR3 region is CASRVTGGKETQYF. Here the CDR3 DNA reads TGCGCCAGCAGAGTAACAGGGGGAAAAGAGACCCAGTACTTC. The full variable domain, in which reference TRBV5-1 and TRBJ2-5 provide the parts outside the CDR3, is KAGVTQTPRYLIKTRGQQVTLSCSPISGHRSVSWYQQTPGQGLQFLFEYFSETQRNKGNFPGRFSGRQFSNSRSEMNVSTLELGDSALYLCASRVTGGKETQYFGPGTRLLVL.

The chain uses TRBV27 and TRBJ2-5; 8 nucleotides line up with TRBD1. Trimming at V came to 9 bases and at J to 0 bases, leaving 3 bases not matched to a gene. Looked up from germline, CDR1 is MNHEY and CDR2 is SMNVEV (reference sequence). The CDR3 has 13 residues. CDR3 region: CASRTGNQETQYF. The CDR3 DNA reads TGTGCCAGTCGGACAGGGAACCAAGAGACCCAGTACTTC.